The 19 T cell receptor beta chains below all came from one sample that was sequenced in a study of regulatory T cells in long-lasting Graves disease. Sample time point: newly diagnosed GD, antithyroid drugs for less than 3 months. The TCR library was prepared using RNA isolated from PBMCs. Building the TCR beta libraries relied on iRepertoire HTBI primers, and CDR3 regions underwent Arm-PCR. TCRdb reprocessed the multiplex PCR reads with MiXCR, giving one entry per CDR3 protein. Seen here are just over 600,000 distinct CDR3 sequences, 16% observed once, and the top ten hold 15% to 20%. The same data also went into a second study, on T cells in Graves' hyperthyroidism and ophthalmopathy.

Sequencing was performed on peripheral blood mononuclear cells (PBMCs), taken at new diagnosis, from a patient treated with antithyroid drugs. The source of these receptors is a woman aged 25 to 39 with Graves disease.

This clonotype was counted many times. The V gene is TRBV7-9, the J gene TRBJ2-1; TRBD2 aligns across 9 bases. V was clipped by 1 base and J by 0 bases; unmatched bases: 4. Germline lookup yields CDR1 SEHNR and CDR2 FQNEAQ (reference sequence). The CDR3 contains 17 residues. The CDR3 region is CASSLEASGNSYNEQFF. The DNA of the CDR3 is TGTGCCAGCAGCTTAGAGGCTAGCGGGAACTCCTACAATGAGCAGTTCTTC.

This clonotype was seen at least ten times. The chain carries TRBV7-3 and TRBJ2-4, with D tentatively TRBD1 (5 bases). The CDR3 covers 13 residues. Germline V CDR1 and CDR2: SGHTA, FQGTGA. Between the trimmed V and J ends, which lost 2 bases and 3 bases, there was a span of 5 bases. DNA of the CDR3: TGTGCCAGCAGCTTAGACAGCAAAAACATTCAGTACTTC. Its protein is CASSLDSKNIQYF.

V usage is TRBV4-1 and J usage is TRBJ2-7, with 10 bases fitting TRBD1. This CDR3 spans 16 amino acids. The ends lost 4 bases at V and 6 bases at J; junction bases unmatched: 12. Germline assignment: CDR1 MGHRA and CDR2 YSYEKL. CDR3 DNA: TGCGCCAGCAGCCTACCACCGACAGGGGGCAGGTCCGAGCAGTACTTC. Encoded protein: CASSLPPTGGRSEQYF.

This clonotype has a handful of counts. The chain employs TRBV6-4 and TRBJ2-2; no clear D. The CDR3 extends over 15 amino acids. CDR1 and CDR2 (germline): MRHNA, SNTAGT. Deletions cut 5 bases from V and 4 bases from J, with 14 bases between. The CDR3 bases are TGTGCCAGCAGTCCCGCCGCAGCGACCACCGGGGAGCTGTTTTTT. Protein product: CASSPAAATTGELFF.

This clonotype was detected many times. The V gene is TRBV28, the J gene TRBJ1-2; 7 positions match TRBD1. The CDR3 consists of 15 residues. From germline, CDR1 is MDHEN and CDR2 SYDVKM. V shed 5 bases, J shed 5 bases, and the junction held 11 bases outside the gene matches. This chain's CDR3 is CASSPGQAVGYGYTF. Written as DNA, the CDR3 is TGTGCCAGCAGTCCTGGACAGGCGGTTGGGTATGGCTACACCTTC.

This clonotype came up many times. This chain joins TRBV11-2 and TRBJ1-2; D remains unclear. The CDR3 covers 11 residues. Germline CDR1 SGHAT, CDR2 FQNNGV. V lost 5 bases to trimming and J lost 6 bases, with 7 bases between them. CDR3 sequence reads: CASSPYDGYTF. CDR3 sequence (DNA): TGTGCCAGCAGCCCCTACGATGGCTACACCTTC.

This clonotype was counted many times. The gene calls are TRBV7-9 and TRBJ2-3; 7 nucleotides align to TRBD2. CDR1 SEHNR and CDR2 FQNEAQ come from the germline V gene (reference sequence). This CDR3 spans 16 amino acids. Trimming at V came to 0 bases and at J to 3 bases, leaving 6 bases not matched to a gene. For the CDR3, the DNA is TGTGCCAGCAGCTTAGCGCTGAGGACTAGTACAGATACGCAGTATTTT. Its protein is CASSLALRTSTDTQYF. The full variable domain, in which reference TRBV7-9 and TRBJ2-3 provide the parts outside the CDR3, is DTGVSQNPRHKITKRGQNVTFRCDPISEHNRLYWYRQTLGQGPEFLTYFQNEAQLEKSRLLSDRFSAERPKGSFSTLEIQRTEQGDSAMYLCASSLALRTSTDTQYFGPGTRLTVL.

This clonotype was counted at least ten times. V usage is TRBV7-2 and J usage is TRBJ1-5; 10 bases are a match to TRBD1. This CDR3 is built from 15 residues. The junction had 6 bases not matched to a gene; V was cut back by 6 bases and J by 4 bases. The germline gives CDR1 SGHTA, CDR2 FQGNSA. Here the CDR3 DNA reads TGTGCCAGCAGTATTAGGGACAGGGGAAATCAGCCCCAGCATTTT. It specifies CASSIRDRGNQPQHF.

This clonotype was recorded a few times. V gene TRBV12-3 or TRBV12-4 combines with J gene TRBJ2-3; maybe TRBD2 (6 bases). The CDR3 covers 14 residues. V lost 3 bases and J lost 6, with 13 bases in between. The CDR3 sequence: CASSFTAEGDTQYF. The CDR3 bases are TGTGCCAGCAGTTTCACGGCGGAGGGGGATACGCAGTATTTT.

The chain is built from TRBV19 and TRBJ2-3; D is unclear. V dropped 5 bases and J dropped 6 bases, with 18 bases sitting between them. Germline CDR1 reads LNHDA; CDR2 reads SQIVND (reference sequence). The CDR3 totals 15 residues. The CDR3: CASSLYKTLGDTQYF. In DNA, the CDR3 is TGTGCCAGTAGTCTCTACAAAACCCTCGGGGATACGCAGTATTTT.

The rearrangement joins TRBV9 to TRBJ1-2; no clear D gene. The CDR3 runs to 15 residues. From germline, CDR1 is SGDLS and CDR2 YYNGEE. The V gene lost 0 bases and the J gene lost 5 bases, with 14 bases spanning the gap. The CDR3 is CASSVATGARYGYTF. DNA of the CDR3: TGTGCCAGCAGCGTAGCTACGGGCGCCCGGTATGGCTACACCTTC.

This clonotype was observed a few times. The chain recombines TRBV19 with TRBJ1-5, with 7 bases matching TRBD1. V gave up 2 bases and J gave up 5 bases; unmatched junction bases: 12. CDR3 size: 17 residues. CDR1 and CDR2 (germline): LNHDA, SQIVND (reference sequence). The CDR3 bases are TGTGCCAGTAGTATAAGACTGGGCCAGGGGGTGCATCAGCCCCAGCATTTT. Residues: CASSIRLGQGVHQPQHF.

This clonotype was picked up many times. V and J are TRBV2 and TRBJ1-1, with D unclear. The CDR3 sequence is 16 residues long. The V gene's germline CDR1 is SNHLY and CDR2 FYNNEI. Trimming took off 5 bases at V and 5 bases at J, with 21 bases between the two ends. CDR3 DNA: TGTGCCAGCAGTTCAGCGGGCCTATATGGGGAGACTGAAGCTTTCTTT. Translating gives CASSSAGLYGETEAFF. Using reference TRBV2 and TRBJ1-1 for the parts outside the CDR3, the full variable domain is EPEVTQTPSHQVTQMGQEVILRCVPISNHLYFYWYRQILGQKVEFLVSFYNNEISEKSEIFDDQFSVERPDGSNFTLKIRSTKLEDSAMYFCASSSAGLYGETEAFFGQGTRLTVV.

J is TRBJ2-1 and V is TRBV3-1, with TRBD2 matching over 10 bases. CDR1 is LGHDT and CDR2 is YNNKEL in the germline V gene (reference sequence). This CDR3 spans 15 amino acids. V trimming: 2 bases; J trimming: 4 bases; junction bases outside the gene matches: 2. As DNA, the CDR3 is TGTGCCAGCAGCCAATGGACTAGCGGATACAATGAGCAGTTCTTC. This translates into CASSQWTSGYNEQFF.

This clonotype was seen a handful of times. The gene calls are TRBV5-4 and TRBJ1-1, with 9 nucleotides matching TRBD1. Germline V gene sequence: CDR1 SGHNT, CDR2 YYREEE (reference sequence). The V and J ends lost 4 bases and 4 bases, in that order; junction bases with no gene match: 5. The CDR3 consists of 14 residues. DNA for the CDR3: TGTGCCAGCAGCCTAAAGACAGGGGGCACTGAAGCTTTCTTT. Its translation: CASSLKTGGTEAFF.

This clonotype was counted ten times or more. The rearrangement joins TRBV6-5 to TRBJ2-3; 8 bases line up with TRBD2. The junction had 4 bases not matched to a gene; V was cut back by 2 bases and J by 0 bases. The V gene's germline CDR1 is MNHEY and CDR2 SVGAGI. The CDR3 runs to 16 residues. This CDR3 is CASSYPGGGSTDTQYF. The CDR3 DNA sequence: TGTGCCAGCAGTTACCCCGGGGGGGGAAGCACAGATACGCAGTATTTT.

This clonotype was counted many times. The gene calls are TRBV7-9 and TRBJ2-5; D perhaps matches TRBD2 (5 bases). Germline V gives CDR1 SEHNR, CDR2 FQNEAQ (reference sequence). CDR3 length equals 14 residues. V gave up 1 base and J gave up 4 bases, with 10 bases separating them. CDR3 sequence: CASSLGELGETQYF. CDR3 nucleotide sequence: TGTGCCAGCAGCTTAGGGGAGCTGGGAGAGACCCAGTACTTC. Variable domain in full (rest from reference TRBV7-9 and TRBJ2-5): DTGVSQNPRHKITKRGQNVTFRCDPISEHNRLYWYRQTLGQGPEFLTYFQNEAQLEKSRLLSDRFSAERPKGSFSTLEIQRTEQGDSAMYLCASSLGELGETQYFGPGTRLLVL.

The rearrangement uses TRBV20-1 and TRBJ2-7; 7 bases align to TRBD2. Germline assignment: CDR1 DFQATT and CDR2 SNEGSKA (reference sequence). V was pared by 1 base and J by 2 bases, with 8 bases of the junction left unmatched. The CDR3 length is 15 residues. CDR3 loop: CSARGGERETYEQYF. For the CDR3, the DNA is TGCAGTGCTAGAGGTGGGGAGCGGGAAACCTACGAGCAGTACTTC.

The genes are TRBV20-1 and TRBJ2-1, with D uncertain. The V gene lost 6 bases and the J gene lost 6 bases, with 9 bases spanning the gap. The germline CDR1 and CDR2 sequences are DFQATT and SNEGSKA (reference sequence). The CDR3 runs to 11 residues. The CDR3, as DNA: TGCAGTGCCATCAAATTCAATGAGCAGTTCTTC. Translated: CSAIKFNEQFF.